Below, 14 T cell receptor beta chains from the same sample are listed, as sequenced in a study of technical replicates of blood from a few donors. TCRdb keeps only in-frame clones here, not all; method: immunoSEQ multiplex PCR. The sample lists 87,000 or so clones, 95% occurring once. Sequenced sample: T cells isolated from PBMCs. The receptors were sampled from a human donor in good health.

The V gene is TRBV29-1, the J gene TRBJ2-1; 7 nucleotides agree with TRBD1. The CDR3 sequence is 13 residues long. The V and J ends lost 7 bases and 5 bases, in that order; junction bases with no gene match: 8. Germline V gene data show CDR1 as SQVTM and CDR2 as ANQGSEA. For the CDR3, the DNA is TGCAGCGGGACCGGGACAGACCACAATGAGCAGTTCTTC. Its protein is CSGTGTDHNEQFF.

The CDR3 sequence: CATSRTWDRNTEAFF. The CDR3 DNA reads as TGTGCCACCAGCAGAACCTGGGACAGGAACACTGAAGCTTTCTTT. The chain carries TRBV15 and TRBJ1-1, with 7 bases matching TRBD1. This CDR3 is 15 amino acids long. Germline V gene lookup returns CDR1 LNHNV and CDR2 YYDKDF (reference sequence). V trimming: 2 bases; J trimming: 1 base; junction bases outside the gene matches: 4.

This chain joins TRBV6-1 and TRBJ2-3; TRBD2 matches 7 bases. Germline V lookup: CDR1 MNHNS, CDR2 SASEGT. Losses at the gene ends were 0 bases for V and 6 bases for J; bases not matched to a gene: 3. CDR3 length: 14 residues. This CDR3 is CASSEALLADTQYF. The CDR3 DNA is TGTGCCAGCAGTGAAGCGCTACTAGCGGATACGCAGTATTTT.

The chain uses TRBV5-1 and TRBJ2-1, with 11 bases identical to TRBD1. Germline assignment: CDR1 SGHRS and CDR2 YFSETQ. Trimming removed 4 bases from V and 8 bases from J; junction bases left unmatched: 5. The CDR3 extends over 14 amino acids. The CDR3 DNA reads TGCGCCAGCAGCGGGGGACAGGGGGTAGATGAGCAGTTCTTC. The encoded protein is CASSGGQGVDEQFF.

The gene calls are TRBV19 and TRBJ2-7; 7 bases align to TRBD1. The CDR3 sequence is 14 residues long. Germline CDR1 LNHDA, CDR2 SQIVND (reference sequence). The ends lost 6 bases at V and 4 bases at J; junction bases unmatched: 9. This CDR3 reads CASSWDSEEYEQYF. DNA of the CDR3: TGTGCCAGTAGCTGGGACAGCGAAGAGTACGAGCAGTACTTC.

The chain carries TRBV4-3 and TRBJ2-7; 8 bases map to TRBD2. The trim removed 6 bases at V and 3 bases at J, leaving 13 bases unmatched. The germline CDR1 and CDR2 sequences are LGHNA and YSLEER. The CDR3 contains 16 residues. Written as DNA, the CDR3 is TGCGCCAGCAGGCACGATCTAGGGAGCGGGAGCTACGAGCAGTACTTC. It specifies CASRHDLGSGSYEQYF.

V usage is TRBV9 and J usage is TRBJ2-1, with 8 nucleotides matching TRBD2. The CDR3 extends over 15 amino acids. The trim removed 5 bases at V and 0 bases at J, leaving 4 bases unmatched. CDR1 and CDR2 (germline): SGDLS, YYNGEE. The CDR3 DNA reads TGTGCCAGCAGTTATAGCGGGAACTCCTACAATGAGCAGTTCTTC. It yields the protein CASSYSGNSYNEQFF.

This clone was seen more than once but under ten times. This chain joins TRBV27 and TRBJ2-7, with no clear D. Trimming took 1 base from V and 0 from J, leaving 4 bases between them. Germline loops: CDR1 MNHEY, CDR2 SMNVEV (reference sequence). This CDR3 is built from 13 residues. In nucleotides, the CDR3 is TGTGCCAGCAGTTTATACAGCTCCTACGAGCAGTACTTC. This sequence encodes CASSLYSSYEQYF.

The chain carries TRBV7-3 and TRBJ2-5, with D perhaps TRBD1 (6 bases). The V gene's germline CDR1 is SGHTA and CDR2 FQGTGA. The CDR3 runs 16 residues. V was cut by 4 bases and J by 3 bases, with 18 bases left in between. The CDR3 DNA follows: TGTGCCAGCAGCTCCAGGGGACCGCAGCCGAAAGAGACCCAGTACTTC. The encoded protein is CASSSRGPQPKETQYF.

V and J are TRBV2 and TRBJ2-3, with a possible D match to TRBD1 (5 bases). Trimming stripped 7 bases from V and 1 base from J, with 9 bases between. Germline lookup yields CDR1 SNHLY and CDR2 FYNNEI. The CDR3 is 13 residues long. The chain's CDR3 is CASMGRGTDTQYF. CDR3 in DNA: TGTGCCAGCATGGGCAGGGGCACAGATACGCAGTATTTT.

The chain employs TRBV19 and TRBJ2-1; TRBD2 matches at 8 bases. Per the germline V gene, CDR1 is LNHDA and CDR2 is SQIVND (reference sequence). The ends lost 3 bases at V and 1 base at J; junction bases unmatched: 5. The CDR3 spans 16 residues. This CDR3 is CASSIYGRGSYNEQFF. CDR3 DNA: TGTGCCAGTAGTATTTACGGGAGGGGGTCCTACAATGAGCAGTTCTTC.

The V gene is TRBV10-3, the J gene TRBJ1-3; tentative D call: TRBD1 (5 bases). V was shortened by 6 bases and J by 8 bases, with 14 bases between the two germline ends. The CDR3 totals 13 residues. Germline V gene lookup returns CDR1 ENHRY and CDR2 SYGVKD. The CDR3 protein is CAISLGGVDTIYF. In nucleotides, the CDR3 is TGTGCCATCAGCCTGGGAGGGGTGGACACCATATATTTT.

This clone appeared a single time. The V and J genes are TRBV5-1 and TRBJ2-7; no clear D. Between the trimmed V and J ends, which lost 5 bases and 2 bases, there was a span of 11 bases. Germline V gene sequence: CDR1 SGHRS, CDR2 YFSETQ. The CDR3 has 13 residues. CDR3 bases: TGCGCCAGCAGTTTTAGTCCGACCTACGAGCAGTACTTC. Its protein is CASSFSPTYEQYF.

The J gene is TRBJ2-3, the V gene TRBV18, with 8 bases fitting TRBD2. Germline CDR1 KGHSH, CDR2 LQKENI. The CDR3 totals 16 residues. The junction had 7 bases not matched to a gene; V was cut back by 3 bases and J by 2 bases. The CDR3 bases are TGTGCCAGCTCACCCTCCACTAGCGGAAACACAGATACGCAGTATTTT. It translates to CASSPSTSGNTDTQYF.